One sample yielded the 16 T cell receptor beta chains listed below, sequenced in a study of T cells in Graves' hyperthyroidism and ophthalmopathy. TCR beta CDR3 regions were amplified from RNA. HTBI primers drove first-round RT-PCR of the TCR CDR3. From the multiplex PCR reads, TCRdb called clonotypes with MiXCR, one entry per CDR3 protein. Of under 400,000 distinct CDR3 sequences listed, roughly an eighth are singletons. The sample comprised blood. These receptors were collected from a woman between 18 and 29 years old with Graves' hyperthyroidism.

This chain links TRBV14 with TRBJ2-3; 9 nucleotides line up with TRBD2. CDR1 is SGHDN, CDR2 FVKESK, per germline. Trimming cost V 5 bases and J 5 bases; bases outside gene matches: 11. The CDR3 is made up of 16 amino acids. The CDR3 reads CASSRGTSPVLDTQYF. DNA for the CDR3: TGTGCCAGCAGCAGAGGGACTAGCCCCGTCCTAGATACGCAGTATTTT.

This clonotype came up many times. The CDR3 DNA is TGTGCCAGCACCTCAACCGGGAGCTCCTACAATGAGCAGTTCTTC. Its translation: CASTSTGSSYNEQFF. This chain joins TRBV7-9 and TRBJ2-1, with a possible D match to TRBD2 (6 bases). The V and J ends lost 7 bases and 0 bases respectively, with 13 bases between them. Germline CDR1 reads SEHNR; CDR2 reads FQNEAQ (reference sequence). This CDR3 is 15 amino acids long.

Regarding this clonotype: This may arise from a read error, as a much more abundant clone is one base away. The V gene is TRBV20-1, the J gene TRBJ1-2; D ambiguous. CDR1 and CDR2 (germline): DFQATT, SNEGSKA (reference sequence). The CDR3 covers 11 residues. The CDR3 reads CGAEPNYGYTF. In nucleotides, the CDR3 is TGCGGTGCGGAACCTAACTATGGCTACACCTTC.

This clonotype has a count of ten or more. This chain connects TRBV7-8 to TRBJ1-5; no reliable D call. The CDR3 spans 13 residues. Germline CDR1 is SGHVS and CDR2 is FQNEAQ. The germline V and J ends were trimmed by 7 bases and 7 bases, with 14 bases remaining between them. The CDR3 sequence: CASTSGFGQPQHF. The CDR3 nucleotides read TGTGCCAGCACCTCGGGGTTTGGACAGCCCCAGCATTTT.

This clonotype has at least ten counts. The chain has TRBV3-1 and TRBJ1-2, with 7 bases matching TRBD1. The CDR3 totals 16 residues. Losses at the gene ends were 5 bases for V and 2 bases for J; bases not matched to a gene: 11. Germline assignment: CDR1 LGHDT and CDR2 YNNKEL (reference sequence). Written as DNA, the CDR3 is TGTGCCAGCAGCAAGGAGACAGGGCAACCGAACTATGGCTACACCTTC. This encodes CASSKETGQPNYGYTF.

The CDR3 sequence is CASTAGQPQHF. CDR3 sequence (DNA): TGTGCCAGCACGGCCGGGCAGCCCCAGCATTTT. This chain uses TRBV28 with TRBJ1-5; D gene uncertain. Trimming left V 7 bases short and J 7 bases short, with 8 bases between. This CDR3 is 11 amino acids long. The germline V gene encodes CDR1 MDHEN and CDR2 SYDVKM.

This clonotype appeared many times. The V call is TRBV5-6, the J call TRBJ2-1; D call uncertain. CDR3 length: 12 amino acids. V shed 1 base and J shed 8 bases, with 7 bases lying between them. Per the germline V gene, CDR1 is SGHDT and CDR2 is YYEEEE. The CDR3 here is CASSLMFDEQFF. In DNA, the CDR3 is TGTGCCAGCAGCTTGATGTTCGATGAGCAGTTCTTC.

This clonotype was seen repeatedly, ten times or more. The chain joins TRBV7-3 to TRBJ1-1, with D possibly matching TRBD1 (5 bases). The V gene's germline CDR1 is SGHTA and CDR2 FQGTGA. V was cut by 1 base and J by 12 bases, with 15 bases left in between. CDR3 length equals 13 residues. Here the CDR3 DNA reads TGTGCCAGCAGCTTAAACGTCGCAGGGTCCCCTTTCTTT. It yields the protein CASSLNVAGSPFF.

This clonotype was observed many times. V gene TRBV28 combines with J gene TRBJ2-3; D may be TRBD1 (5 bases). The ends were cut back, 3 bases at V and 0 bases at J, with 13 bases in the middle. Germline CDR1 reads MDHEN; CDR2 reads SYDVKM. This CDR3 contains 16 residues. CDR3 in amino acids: CASSFGYDSSTDTQYF. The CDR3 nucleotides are TGTGCCAGCAGTTTCGGTTACGACAGTAGCACAGATACGCAGTATTTT.

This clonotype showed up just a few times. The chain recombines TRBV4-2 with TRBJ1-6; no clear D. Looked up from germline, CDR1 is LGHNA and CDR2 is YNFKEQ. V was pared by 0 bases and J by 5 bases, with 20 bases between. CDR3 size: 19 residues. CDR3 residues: CASSQEPQEHGYHNSPLHF. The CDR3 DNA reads TGTGCCAGCAGCCAAGAACCCCAAGAGCACGGCTATCATAATTCACCCCTCCACTTT.

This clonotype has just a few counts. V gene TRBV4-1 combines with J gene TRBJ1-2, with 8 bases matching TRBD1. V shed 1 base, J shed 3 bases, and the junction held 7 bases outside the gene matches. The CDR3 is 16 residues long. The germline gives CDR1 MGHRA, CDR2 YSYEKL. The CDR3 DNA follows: TGCGCCAGCAGCCAAGTAATCACGACAGGGGACTATGGCTACACCTTC. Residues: CASSQVITTGDYGYTF.

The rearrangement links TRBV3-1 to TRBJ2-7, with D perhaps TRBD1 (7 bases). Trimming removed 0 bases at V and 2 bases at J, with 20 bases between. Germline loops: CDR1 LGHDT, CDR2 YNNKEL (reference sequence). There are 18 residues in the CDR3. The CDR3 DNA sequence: TGTGCCAGCAGCCAAGAGCCGCGTGGTGGAGGGGGCCCCTACGAGCAGTACTTC. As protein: CASSQEPRGGGGPYEQYF.

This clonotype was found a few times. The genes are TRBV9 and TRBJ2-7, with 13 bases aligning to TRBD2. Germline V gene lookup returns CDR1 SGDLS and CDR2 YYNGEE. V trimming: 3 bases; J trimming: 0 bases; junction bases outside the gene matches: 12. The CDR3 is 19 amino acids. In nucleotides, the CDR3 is TGTGCCAGCAGCGAGCGAGGGACTAGCGGGGTCGGGGACTCCTACGAGCAGTACTTC. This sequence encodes CASSERGTSGVGDSYEQYF.

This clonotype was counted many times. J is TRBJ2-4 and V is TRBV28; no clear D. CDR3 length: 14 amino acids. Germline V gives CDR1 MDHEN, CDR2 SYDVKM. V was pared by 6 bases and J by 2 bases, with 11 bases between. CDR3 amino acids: CASSPESPKNIQYF. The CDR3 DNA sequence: TGTGCCAGCAGCCCTGAATCCCCCAAAAACATTCAGTACTTC. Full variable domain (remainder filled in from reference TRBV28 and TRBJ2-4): DVKVTQSSRYLVKRTGEKVFLECVQDMDHENMFWYRQDPGLGLRLIYFSYDVKMKEKGDIPEGYSVSREKKERFSLILESASTNQTSMYLCASSPESPKNIQYFGAGTRLSVL.

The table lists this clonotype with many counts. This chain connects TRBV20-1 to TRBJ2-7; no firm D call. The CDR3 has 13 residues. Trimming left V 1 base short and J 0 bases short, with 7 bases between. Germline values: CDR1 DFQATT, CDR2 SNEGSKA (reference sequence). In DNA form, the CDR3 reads TGCAGTGCTAGAGTCCCGATCTCCTACGAGCAGTACTTC. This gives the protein CSARVPISYEQYF.

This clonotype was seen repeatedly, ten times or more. Here the CDR3 reads CSVVFWGETQYF. CDR3 in DNA: TGCAGCGTTGTATTCTGGGGAGAGACCCAGTACTTC. The chain is built from TRBV29-1 and TRBJ2-5; no definite D call. The CDR3 contains 12 residues. In germline, CDR1 is SQVTM, CDR2 ANQGSEA. V was pared by 4 bases and J by 4 bases, with 10 bases between.